Listed below are T cell receptor beta chains from one sample, sequenced in a study of T cell changes during pregnancy in multiple sclerosis. Measured with immunoSEQ multiplex PCR; TCRdb has only the in-frame clones, and not every one. The sample lists tens of thousands of clones; around 92% were seen once. The source was peripheral blood, collected in the third trimester of pregnancy. The source is a female donor in good health, enrolled as a control in a pregnancy study. CDR3s include the opening cysteine and the closing phenylalanine or tryptophan. D genes are given only for firm matches. Not every row has a clone size; where given, it reads once, few, many or a size class.

CDR3aa: CASSVAGRDYNEQFF; CDR3nt: TGTGCCAGCAGCGTAGCCGGGAGGGACTACAATGAGCAGTTCTTC; j_gene: TRBJ2-1; abundance: -; v_gene: TRBV9; d_gene: TRBD2
CDR3aa: CASSPGVRESTDTQYF; CDR3nt: TGCGCCAGCAGCCCCGGGGTGCGGGAGAGCACAGATACGCAGTATTTT; j_gene: TRBJ2-3; abundance: -; v_gene: TRBV5-1; d_gene: TRBD2
CDR3aa: CASSQEGIRTSWAKNIQYF; CDR3nt: TGCGCCAGCAGCCAAGAAGGGATACGGACTAGTTGGGCCAAAAACATTCAGTACTTC; j_gene: TRBJ2-4; abundance: -; v_gene: TRBV4-1; d_gene: TRBD2
CDR3aa: CASRARVRGSTDTQYF; CDR3nt: TGTGCCAGCAGGGCCAGGGTGCGGGGGAGCACAGATACGCAGTATTTT; j_gene: TRBJ2-3; abundance: -; v_gene: TRBV7-2; d_gene: TRBD2
CDR3aa: CASSFEDSPGELFF; CDR3nt: TGTGCCAGCAGCTTTGAGGATTCCCCCGGGGAGCTGTTTTTT; j_gene: TRBJ2-2; abundance: -; v_gene: TRBV5-6; d_gene: -
CDR3aa: CASSPSGVGEQYF; CDR3nt: TGTGCCAGCAGCCCTTCGGGGGTAGGCGAGCAGTACTTC; j_gene: TRBJ2-7; abundance: -; v_gene: TRBV28; d_gene: -
CDR3aa: CASTIGRGLTEMNTEAFF; CDR3nt: TGTGCCAGCACCATCGGGCGCGGGCTAACAGAAATGAACACTGAAGCTTTCTTT; j_gene: TRBJ1-1; abundance: once; v_gene: TRBV11-2; d_gene: -
CDR3aa: CASRQADTQYF; CDR3nt: TGTGCCAGCAGACAGGCAGATACGCAGTATTTT; j_gene: TRBJ2-3; abundance: -; v_gene: TRBV5-5; d_gene: -
CDR3aa: CASTLTGEDQPQHF; CDR3nt: TGTGCCAGCACCCTCACAGGGGAGGACCAGCCCCAGCATTTT; j_gene: TRBJ1-5; abundance: once; v_gene: TRBV27; d_gene: TRBD1
CDR3aa: CASSPDRLGVFKLDSPLHF; CDR3nt: TGTGCCAGCAGCCCAGACAGGTTGGGGGTTTTTAAGTTGGATTCACCCCTCCACTTT; j_gene: TRBJ1-6; abundance: -; v_gene: TRBV7-8; d_gene: -
CDR3aa: CASSPSGAEGYTF; CDR3nt: TGTGCCAGCTCACCGTCTGGGGCCGAAGGCTACACCTTC; j_gene: TRBJ1-2; abundance: few; v_gene: TRBV18; d_gene: -
CDR3aa: CASSFPRRGYFGYGYTF; CDR3nt: TGTGCCAGCAGTTTCCCCCGCAGGGGATATTTTGGGTATGGCTACACCTTC; j_gene: TRBJ1-2; abundance: -; v_gene: TRBV28; d_gene: -
CDR3aa: CASSESGGPGDTQYF; CDR3nt: TGTGCCAGCAGTGAAAGCGGGGGGCCCGGGGATACGCAGTATTTT; j_gene: TRBJ2-3; abundance: -; v_gene: TRBV2; d_gene: TRBD2
CDR3aa: CASSWDREDYGYTF; CDR3nt: TGTGCCAGCAGTTGGGACAGGGAAGACTATGGCTACACCTTC; j_gene: TRBJ1-2; abundance: once; v_gene: TRBV28; d_gene: TRBD1
CDR3aa: CAWGHSYEQYF; CDR3nt: TGTGCCTGGGGACACTCCTACGAGCAGTACTTC; j_gene: TRBJ2-7; abundance: -; v_gene: TRBV30; d_gene: -
CDR3aa: CASSSRILAGETQYF; CDR3nt: TGTGCCAGCAGTTCCCGCATACTAGCTGGAGAGACCCAGTACTTC; j_gene: TRBJ2-5; abundance: -; v_gene: TRBV6-5; d_gene: -
CDR3aa: CASSWPSGRVNTGELFF; CDR3nt: TGTGCCAGTAGTTGGCCTAGCGGGAGGGTCAACACCGGGGAGCTGTTTTTT; j_gene: TRBJ2-2; abundance: -; v_gene: TRBV19; d_gene: TRBD2
CDR3aa: CASSTYLDTQYF; CDR3nt: TGTGCCAGCAGCACCTACTTAGATACGCAGTATTTT; j_gene: TRBJ2-3; abundance: -; v_gene: TRBV7-2; d_gene: -
CDR3aa: CASSYAGREVGGYTF; CDR3nt: TGTGCCAGCAGTTACGCCGGGAGGGAGGTGGGGGGCTACACCTTC; j_gene: TRBJ1-2; abundance: -; v_gene: TRBV6-6; d_gene: -
CDR3aa: CAWSVRQGNYGYTF; CDR3nt: TGTGCCTGGAGTGTACGGCAGGGGAACTATGGCTACACCTTC; j_gene: TRBJ1-2; abundance: -; v_gene: TRBV30; d_gene: -
CDR3aa: CASSLQVTGNTIYF; CDR3nt: TGTGCCAGCAGCCTACAGGTTACCGGAAACACCATATATTTT; j_gene: TRBJ1-3; abundance: -; v_gene: TRBV6-5; d_gene: -
CDR3aa: CASSSLAGVGDEQFF; CDR3nt: TGCGCCAGCAGCTCCTTAGCGGGGGTTGGGGATGAGCAGTTCTTC; j_gene: TRBJ2-1; abundance: -; v_gene: TRBV5-1; d_gene: TRBD2
CDR3aa: CASSIGLAAGTDTQYF; CDR3nt: TGTGCCAGTAGTATTGGTCTAGCGGCGGGCACAGATACGCAGTATTTT; j_gene: TRBJ2-3; abundance: -; v_gene: TRBV19; d_gene: TRBD2
CDR3aa: CASSLLAGGNNEQFF; CDR3nt: TGCGCCAGCAGCTTGCTGGCGGGAGGCAACAATGAGCAGTTCTTC; j_gene: TRBJ2-1; abundance: once; v_gene: TRBV5-1; d_gene: TRBD2
CDR3aa: CASRTGVVRYTEAFF; CDR3nt: TGTGCCAGCAGAACAGGGGTCGTTAGGTACACTGAAGCTTTCTTT; j_gene: TRBJ1-1; abundance: -; v_gene: TRBV21-1; d_gene: -
CDR3aa: CATSRDRTGGSETQYF; CDR3nt: TGTGCCACCAGCAGAGATAGAACGGGGGGTTCAGAGACCCAGTACTTC; j_gene: TRBJ2-5; abundance: -; v_gene: TRBV15; d_gene: TRBD2
CDR3aa: CASSPRNRGQASSYNEQFF; CDR3nt: TGTGCCAGCTCACCACGGAACCGAGGACAGGCGAGCTCCTACAATGAGCAGTTCTTC; j_gene: TRBJ2-1; abundance: once; v_gene: TRBV18; d_gene: TRBD1
CDR3aa: CATSRGEGANYGYTF; CDR3nt: TGTGCCACCAGCAGAGGGGAGGGCGCGAACTATGGCTACACCTTC; j_gene: TRBJ1-2; abundance: -; v_gene: TRBV15; d_gene: -
CDR3aa: CAISVGEYNEQFF; CDR3nt: TGTGCCATCAGTGTCGGGGAGTACAATGAGCAGTTCTTC; j_gene: TRBJ2-1; abundance: -; v_gene: TRBV10-3; d_gene: -
CDR3aa: CASSTQAAFNYGYTF; CDR3nt: TGTGCCAGTAGTACCCAGGCAGCCTTTAACTATGGCTACACCTTC; j_gene: TRBJ1-2; abundance: -; v_gene: TRBV19; d_gene: -
CDR3aa: CASSPFKNRGNYGYTF; CDR3nt: TGTGCCAGCAGCCCTTTTAAAAACAGGGGTAACTATGGCTACACCTTC; j_gene: TRBJ1-2; abundance: once; v_gene: TRBV27; d_gene: TRBD1
CDR3aa: CASSYPGGAETQYF; CDR3nt: TGTGCCAGCAGTTATCCCGGGGGGGCGGAGACCCAGTACTTC; j_gene: TRBJ2-5; abundance: -; v_gene: TRBV6-6; d_gene: TRBD2
CDR3aa: CASTEGGLNTGELFF; CDR3nt: TGTGCCAGCACTGAGGGAGGTCTGAACACCGGGGAGCTGTTTTTT; j_gene: TRBJ2-2; abundance: -; v_gene: TRBV2; d_gene: -
CDR3aa: CASSGLHTDTQYF; CDR3nt: TGCGCCAGCTCGGGACTTCACACAGATACGCAGTATTTT; j_gene: TRBJ2-3; abundance: -; v_gene: TRBV10-2; d_gene: -
CDR3aa: CASSYSGYGGTEAFF; CDR3nt: TGTGCCAGCAGTTACTCAGGGTACGGGGGCACTGAAGCTTTCTTT; j_gene: TRBJ1-1; abundance: -; v_gene: TRBV6-5; d_gene: -
CDR3aa: CASSPQGSETQYF; CDR3nt: TGTGCCAGCTCACCTCAGGGGTCGGAGACCCAGTACTTC; j_gene: TRBJ2-5; abundance: -; v_gene: TRBV18; d_gene: -
CDR3aa: CASSRRLTVGGNEQFF; CDR3nt: TGTGCCAGCAGCCGTAGACTCACCGTGGGTGGCAATGAGCAGTTCTTC; j_gene: TRBJ2-1; abundance: -; v_gene: TRBV14; d_gene: -
CDR3aa: CASSLAPTSDNTDTQYF; CDR3nt: TGCGCCAGCAGCCTAGCCCCAACTAGCGACAACACAGATACGCAGTATTTT; j_gene: TRBJ2-3; abundance: -; v_gene: TRBV4-3; d_gene: TRBD2
CDR3aa: CATSSGVSSYNEQFF; CDR3nt: TGTGCCACCTCTAGCGGGGTCAGCTCCTACAATGAGCAGTTCTTC; j_gene: TRBJ2-1; abundance: once; v_gene: TRBV7-8; d_gene: TRBD2
CDR3aa: CASSARTGSNVEQFF; CDR3nt: TGTGCCAGCAGCGCCAGGACTGGGAGCAATGTTGAGCAGTTCTTC; j_gene: TRBJ2-1; abundance: -; v_gene: TRBV5-5; d_gene: -
CDR3aa: CATSRGAGARGYEQYF; CDR3nt: TGTGCCACCAGCAGAGGGGCGGGGGCGAGGGGCTACGAGCAGTACTTC; j_gene: TRBJ2-7; abundance: -; v_gene: TRBV15; d_gene: -
CDR3aa: CASSSRTSGSDEQFF; CDR3nt: TGTGCCAGCAGCTCCCGGACTAGCGGGAGCGATGAGCAGTTCTTC; j_gene: TRBJ2-1; abundance: -; v_gene: TRBV7-3; d_gene: TRBD2
CDR3aa: CASTYTGSTYEQYF; CDR3nt: TGTGCCAGCACTTATACAGGATCCACCTACGAGCAGTACTTC; j_gene: TRBJ2-7; abundance: once; v_gene: TRBV2; d_gene: -
CDR3aa: CASSLGTGGNTQYF; CDR3nt: TGTGCCAGCAGCCTCGGGACAGGGGGGAATACGCAGTATTTT; j_gene: TRBJ2-3; abundance: -; v_gene: TRBV7-3; d_gene: TRBD1
CDR3aa: CASSLRTSGAEQYF; CDR3nt: TGTGCCAGCAGCCTAAGGACTAGCGGGGCCGAGCAGTACTTC; j_gene: TRBJ2-7; abundance: -; v_gene: TRBV7-2; d_gene: TRBD2
CDR3aa: CASSPQGMGQYF; CDR3nt: TGTGCCAGCAGCCCACAGGGTATGGGGCAGTACTTC; j_gene: TRBJ2-7; abundance: -; v_gene: TRBV7-8; d_gene: -
CDR3aa: CASRLGTVRQPQHF; CDR3nt: TGTGCCAGCAGACTTGGGACAGTGCGGCAGCCCCAGCATTTT; j_gene: TRBJ1-5; abundance: -; v_gene: TRBV28; d_gene: TRBD1
CDR3aa: CASSARTGPGEAFF; CDR3nt: TGTGCCAGCAGCGCCCGGACAGGCCCCGGTGAAGCTTTCTTT; j_gene: TRBJ1-1; abundance: -; v_gene: TRBV9; d_gene: TRBD1
CDR3aa: CATKTRGGDRLNTEAFF; CDR3nt: TGTGCCACCAAAACCCGGGGGGGAGACAGGCTAAACACTGAAGCTTTCTTT; j_gene: TRBJ1-1; abundance: -; v_gene: TRBV15; d_gene: -
CDR3aa: CASSEGGNQPQHF; CDR3nt: TGCGCCAGCAGTGAAGGGGGCAATCAGCCCCAGCATTTT; j_gene: TRBJ1-5; abundance: -; v_gene: TRBV10-1; d_gene: -
CDR3aa: CSVGRPSDEQYF; CDR3nt: TGCAGCGTTGGCCGACCCAGCGACGAGCAGTACTTC; j_gene: TRBJ2-7; abundance: -; v_gene: TRBV29-1; d_gene: -
CDR3aa: CASRGDRALAGELFF; CDR3nt: TGTGCCAGTAGGGGGGACAGGGCGCTGGCCGGGGAGCTGTTTTTT; j_gene: TRBJ2-2; abundance: once; v_gene: TRBV19; d_gene: TRBD1
CDR3aa: CASSSSAGVEEKLFF; CDR3nt: TGTGCCAGCAGTTCTTCCGCTGGCGTGGAGGAAAAACTGTTTTTT; j_gene: TRBJ1-4; abundance: -; v_gene: TRBV28; d_gene: -
CDR3aa: CASSRPRRGLNYYGYTF; CDR3nt: TGCGCCAGCAGCCGGCCCAGGCGGGGCCTCAACTACTATGGCTACACCTTC; j_gene: TRBJ1-2; abundance: -; v_gene: TRBV5-1; d_gene: -